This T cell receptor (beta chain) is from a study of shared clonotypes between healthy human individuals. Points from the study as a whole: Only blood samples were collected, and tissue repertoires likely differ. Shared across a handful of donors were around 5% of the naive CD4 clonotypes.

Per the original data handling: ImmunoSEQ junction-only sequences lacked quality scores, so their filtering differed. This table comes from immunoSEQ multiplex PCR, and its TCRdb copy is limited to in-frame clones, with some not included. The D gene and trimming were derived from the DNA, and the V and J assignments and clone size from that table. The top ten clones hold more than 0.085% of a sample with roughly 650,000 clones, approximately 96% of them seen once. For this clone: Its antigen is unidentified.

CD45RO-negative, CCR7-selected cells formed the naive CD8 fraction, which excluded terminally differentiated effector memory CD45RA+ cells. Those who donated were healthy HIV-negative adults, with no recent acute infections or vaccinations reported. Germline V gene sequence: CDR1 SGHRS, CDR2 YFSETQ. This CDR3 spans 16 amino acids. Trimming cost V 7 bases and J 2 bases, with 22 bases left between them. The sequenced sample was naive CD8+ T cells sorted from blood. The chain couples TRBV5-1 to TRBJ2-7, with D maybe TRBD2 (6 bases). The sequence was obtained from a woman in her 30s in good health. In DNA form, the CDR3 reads TGCGCCAGCTGTGGGGACTGGCGGGGCTCGACCTACGAGCAGTACTTC. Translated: CASCGDWRGSTYEQYF. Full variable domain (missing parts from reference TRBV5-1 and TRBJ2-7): KAGVTQTPRYLIKTRGQQVTLSCSPISGHRSVSWYQQTPGQGLQFLFEYFSETQRNKGNFPGRFSGRQFSNSRSEMNVSTLELGDSALYLCASCGDWRGSTYEQYFGPGTRLTVT.